The entry below gives a single T cell receptor (beta chain) sequence along with its context. This sample is drawn from a study of blood T cell repertoires in COVID-19. The protocol was immunoSEQ multiplex PCR, while the TCRdb copy is restricted to in-frame clones and leaves out a portion. Among more than 50,000 clones listed, 82% were seen once. This CDR3 contains 16 residues. CDR1 KGHDR and CDR2 SFDVKD come from the germline V gene. Trimming at V came to 4 bases and at J to 5 bases, leaving 8 bases not matched to a gene. The chain employs TRBV24-1 and TRBJ2-5; TRBD1 agrees at 11 bases. This clonotype was obtained from a human donor in a cohort sampled during active COVID-19. The sample consisted of peripheral blood. The DNA of the CDR3 is TGTGCCACCAGTGACTTCAGGACAGGGGGCTTCGAGACCCAGTACTTC. Its translation: CATSDFRTGGFETQYF.